This entry lists 7 T cell receptor beta chains sequenced from one sample in a study of shared clonotypes between healthy human individuals. Sequenced by immunoSEQ multiplex PCR; TCRdb stores in-frame clones only, minus some. The table lists about 820,000 clones, 80% to 95% of them singletons. Naive CD8 cells lacked CD45RO and underwent positive selection for CCR7, leaving out terminally differentiated effector memory CD45RA+ cells. Material: naive CD8+ T cells sorted from blood. The receptors shown here come from a man younger than 45 in good health.

The DNA of the CDR3 is TGTGCCAGCAGCTTACCCACGGGCGGGAGTTACCAAGAGACCCAGTACTTC. This codes for CASSLPTGGSYQETQYF. The chain carries TRBV7-2 and TRBJ2-5, with TRBD2 identical over 7 bases. V trimming: 2 bases; J trimming: 0 bases; junction bases outside the gene matches: 9. Per germline, CDR1 SGHTA and CDR2 FQGNSA. The CDR3 runs 17 residues. The whole variable domain, remainder taken from reference TRBV7-2 and TRBJ2-5, is GAGVSQSPSNKVTEKGKDVELRCDPISGHTALYWYRQSLGQGLEFLIYFQGNSAPDKSGLPSDRFSAERTGGSVSTLTIQRTQQEDSAVYLCASSLPTGGSYQETQYFGPGTRLLVL.

The chain links TRBV5-1 to TRBJ1-4; TRBD1 is a possible D gene (6 bases). V lost 3 bases and J 8 bases, leaving 11 bases between the germline ends. This CDR3 has 13 residues. From germline, CDR1 is SGHRS and CDR2 YFSETQ. The CDR3 is CASSWQTGEKLFF. In DNA, the CDR3 is TGCGCCAGCAGCTGGCAGACAGGAGAAAAACTGTTTTTT. Full variable domain (remainder filled in from reference TRBV5-1 and TRBJ1-4): KAGVTQTPRYLIKTRGQQVTLSCSPISGHRSVSWYQQTPGQGLQFLFEYFSETQRNKGNFPGRFSGRQFSNSRSEMNVSTLELGDSALYLCASSWQTGEKLFFGSGTQLSVL.

The CDR3 region has the DNA TGTGCCAGCAGCTTAGGGCTAGCGGGAGTGGAGACCCAGTACTTC. Its protein is CASSLGLAGVETQYF. The rearrangement joins TRBV5-8 to TRBJ2-5; the match to TRBD2 covers 10 bases. The CDR3 contains 15 residues. Trimming cost V 2 bases and J 5 bases; bases outside gene matches: 6. CDR1 SGHTS and CDR2 YDEGEE come from the germline V gene.

The genes are TRBV9 and TRBJ2-2; 10 bases align to TRBD2. Per germline, CDR1 SGDLS and CDR2 YYNGEE. CDR3 length: 16 residues. After removal of 5 bases from V and 6 bases from J, the junction contained 10 bases not matched to a gene. CDR3 sequence: CASSAGLAVGSGELFF. The CDR3 coding sequence is TGTGCCAGCAGTGCCGGACTAGCGGTAGGCTCCGGGGAGCTGTTTTTT.

CDR3 DNA sequence: TGTGCCAGCAGCTTAGACTTCGGTACGGACAATGAGCAGTTCTTC. The encoded protein is CASSLDFGTDNEQFF. The rearrangement uses TRBV7-3 and TRBJ2-1; no clear D gene. CDR3 length equals 15 residues. V lost 2 bases, J lost 5 bases, and 13 bases lay in between. Germline lookup yields CDR1 SGHTA and CDR2 FQGTGA.

This clone was observed a single time. The chain employs TRBV5-1 and TRBJ2-7; D may correspond to TRBD1 or TRBD2 (5 bases each). Germline V CDR1 and CDR2: SGHRS, YFSETQ. V was clipped by 3 bases and J by 2 bases, with 12 bases between them. The CDR3 spans 14 residues. CDR3 nucleotide sequence: TGCGCCAGCAGCTACCGGGGCAGCACCTACGAGCAGTACTTC. Translated: CASSYRGSTYEQYF.

The chain combines TRBV29-1 with TRBJ1-4; D is unclear. The germline CDR1 and CDR2 sequences are SQVTM and ANQGSEA. V lost 4 bases and J lost 8, with 11 bases in between. The CDR3 has 12 amino acids. CDR3: CSVGRHKEKLFF. In nucleotides, the CDR3 is TGCAGCGTTGGTCGGCATAAAGAAAAACTGTTTTTT.